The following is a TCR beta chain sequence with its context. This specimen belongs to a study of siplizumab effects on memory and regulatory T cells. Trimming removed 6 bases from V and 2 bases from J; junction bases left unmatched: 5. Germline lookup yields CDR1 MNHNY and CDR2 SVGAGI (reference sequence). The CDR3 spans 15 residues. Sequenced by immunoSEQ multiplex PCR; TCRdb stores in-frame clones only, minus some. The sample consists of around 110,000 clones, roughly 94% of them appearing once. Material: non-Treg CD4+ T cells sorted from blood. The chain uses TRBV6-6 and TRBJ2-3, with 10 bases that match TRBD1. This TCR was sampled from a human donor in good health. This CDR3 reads CASRWDRGYTDTQYF. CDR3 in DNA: TGTGCCAGCAGATGGGACAGGGGTTACACAGATACGCAGTATTTT.